This T cell receptor (beta chain) was obtained from a study of blood T cell repertoires in COVID-19. Profiling relied on immunoSEQ multiplex PCR, and the TCRdb table lists in-frame clones only, not all of them. The sample lists 300,000 or so clones; about 91% were seen once. In germline, CDR1 is MNHEY, CDR2 SVGAGI. The J segment lost 6 bases and the V segment lost 6 bases, leaving 2 bases of the junction unmatched. The CDR3 runs to 13 residues. Source material: peripheral blood. J is TRBJ2-1 and V is TRBV6-5; TRBD2 aligns across 10 bases. This receptor was identified in a woman aged 30 to 39 who had recovered from COVID-19. CDR3 in amino acids: CASRLAGSNEQFF. The CDR3, as DNA: TGTGCCAGCAGACTAGCGGGGAGCAATGAGCAGTTCTTC.